This T cell receptor beta chain emerged from a study of regulatory T cells in long-lasting Graves disease. Construction of the TCR beta libraries employed iRepertoire HTBI primers in conjunction with Arm-PCR of CDR3 regions. TCRdb called the multiplex PCR reads again in MiXCR, with one record for every CDR3 protein. This sample has roughly 400,000 distinct CDR3 sequences, with 21% found just once. The table lists this clonotype with many counts. V was pared by 11 bases and J by 3 bases, with 14 bases between. The germline CDR1 and CDR2 sequences are SNHLY and FYNNEI. The CDR3 covers 12 residues. Time point noted: persistent/refractory GD, antithyroid drugs over 5 years with positive TRAb. RNA isolated from PBMCs was used to make the TCR library.

The J gene is TRBJ2-7, the V gene TRBV2; perhaps TRBD2 as D (6 bases). The receptor was isolated from a female donor with Graves disease. The material sequenced was peripheral blood mononuclear cells (PBMCs), taken when the disease was refractory, from a patient treated with antithyroid drugs. CDR3 DNA sequence: TGTGCCGGGATCCTCGGGGGCTACGAGCAGTACTTC. This gives the protein CAGILGGYEQYF.